This T cell receptor (beta chain) came from a study of cytomegalovirus exposure and HLA in healthy donors. Study overall: Counted in an early data release were some 81 million unique TCRs from HLA-typed donors.

CDR1 SQVTM and CDR2 ANQGSEA come from the germline V gene. Trimming cost V 7 bases and J 4 bases; bases outside gene matches: 4. This CDR3 comprises 14 residues. With 60 Vbeta and 13 Jbeta primers, the PCR was carried out. Under the authors' procedure: Tens of millions of unique TCR beta chains, around 10 million of them shared, were counted by a later analysis. TCRdb's table, derived via immunoSEQ multiplex PCR, lists solely in-frame clones and lacks some. That table furnishes V, J and clone size, whereas the DNA furnished D and trimming. The sample consists of approximately 100,000 clones, 75% of them appearing once. Study-wide findings and caveats: A later examination showed that TCR association rates differed by HLA locus, with DRB1 most and HLA-C fewest. V- and J-gene trimming of TCR beta was linked (in a later analysis) to a missense DCLRE1C variant.

Notes on this clone: Its specificity is not known.

The material sequenced was PBMCs. The chain employs TRBV29-1 and TRBJ2-3, with 14 bases fitting TRBD2. The TCR was taken from a man aged 50-59 years in good health and CMV-seronegative. CDR3: CSAGTSGSADTQYF. The DNA for the CDR3 is TGCAGCGCCGGGACTAGCGGGAGCGCAGATACGCAGTATTTT.